This T cell receptor (beta chain) was profiled in a study of tumor and adjacent non-tumor tissue in lung cancer. About the research overall: Patients comprised some eleven adenocarcinoma, a couple of squamous cell carcinoma and 1 small cell lung cancer. Study-level findings and limits: Compared with tumor, normal lung showed significantly lower TCR diversity.

A modified ARM-PCR protocol with three rounds of nested PCR amplified TCRbeta. One entry per CDR3 protein results from TCRdb running MiXCR on the multiplex PCR reads. Seen here are fewer than 120,000 distinct CDR3 sequences, under 90% observed once, and the top ten hold approximately 22%. Notes on this clonotype: Its antigen is undetermined. Sequence at one end of the junction differs from germline and may be a read error.

No cell sorting was done before RNA was extracted from the tissue. Chemotherapy-naive patients with new lung cancer underwent thoracic surgery in China, August–late 2014. In germline, CDR1 is SGHNT, CDR2 YENEEA. This CDR3 has 14 residues. The chain combines TRBV11-3 with TRBJ2-7, with D perhaps being TRBD1 or TRBD2 (5 bases each). Material for sequencing was lung tumor tissue. The clonotype originates from a man in his 70s with non-small cell lung cancer. This chain's CDR3 is CANSLDGTLGDQCF. The CDR3 region has the DNA TGTGCCAACAGCTTGGACGGGACGCTAGGAGACCAGTGCTTC.